This T cell receptor beta chain was documented in a study of Graves' ophthalmopathy and Graves' hyperthyroidism. The germline CDR1 and CDR2 sequences are SQVTM and ANQGSEA. The CDR3 extends over 16 amino acids. The study amplified TCR beta CDR3 regions using RNA transcripts. The first round was an RT-PCR with HTBI primers, and the second round was a multiplex PCR. TCRdb reprocessed the multiplex PCR reads with MiXCR, giving one entry per CDR3 protein. The profile shows a few hundred thousand distinct CDR3 sequences, about 40% of them singletons. A word on this clonotype: One end of the junction is discordant with germline, which a read error may explain.

The receptor comes from an adult man with Graves' hyperthyroidism. The V and J genes are TRBV29-1 and TRBJ1-2; 7 bases map to TRBD1. Specimen: peripheral blood or thyroid tissue (not recorded which). The CDR3 DNA reads as TGTGCCTGGACAATACGGGGGACAGATCCTAACTATGGCTACACCTTC. Translating gives CAWTIRGTDPNYGYTF. Supplemented by reference TRBV29-1 and TRBJ1-2, the full variable domain reads SAVISQKPSRDICQRGTSLTIQCQVDSQVTMMFWYRQQPGQSLTLIATANQGSEATYESGFVIDKFPISRPNLTFSTLTVSNMSPEDSSIYLCAWTIRGTDPNYGYTFGSGTRLTVV.